This T cell receptor beta chain was sequenced for a study of human T cells and chemical hapten exposure. At the level of the study: Sensitization involved placing 2% DPC onto an approximately 2 cm by approximately 2 cm region of upper inner arm skin.

The germline V gene encodes CDR1 MNHNY and CDR2 SVGAGI (reference sequence). V lost 0 bases, J lost 4 bases, and 10 bases lay in between. The CDR3 totals 15 residues. This clonotype was picked up many times. The time point denotes: pre-sensitization, week 0. This sample's treatment: therapeutic diphenylcyclopropenone sensitization with weekly scalp DPC. A single record per CDR3 protein comes from TCRdb applying MiXCR to the RACE reads. The table shows approximately 370,000 distinct CDR3 sequences, with 4.5% to 7% occurring only once. This clonotype originated in a woman younger than 35 with alopecia areata. Some clones in this sample may be carry-over from other donors' samples. J is TRBJ1-3 and V is TRBV6-6; the D is unclear. Here the sequenced sample was whole blood, taken in connection with sensitization to the hapten diphenylcyclopropenone (DPC). CDR3 sequence (DNA): TGTGCCAGCAGTTACTCTTCCATGGAGGGAAACACCATATATTTT. Translated: CASSYSSMEGNTIYF.